The entry below gives a single TCR beta chain sequence along with its context. Its antigen is currently unknown. Generated by immunoSEQ multiplex PCR, the TCRdb table keeps only in-frame clones and is missing some. Of roughly 93,000 clones listed, 82% are singletons. The data derive from a study of radiotherapy plus CTLA-4 blockade in lung cancer. Study as a whole: Objective responses emerged in under 20% of patients, and 31% attained disease control.

Study outcomes and limitations: The authors reported that early blood T cell clone dynamics, with interferon-beta, best predicted response.

The germline CDR1 and CDR2 sequences are LNHDA and SQIVND (reference sequence). The CDR3 is made up of 15 amino acids. J was trimmed by 9 bases and V by 5 bases; bases with no gene match: 7. Sequenced material: peripheral blood, taken from a patient treated with radiotherapy plus ipilimumab. This chain connects TRBV19 to TRBJ2-1; TRBD2 aligns across 13 bases. The origin of this receptor is a human donor with non-small cell lung cancer who had a partial response to radiotherapy plus ipilimumab. The CDR3 spells CASSVTSGRDSEQFF. CDR3 DNA sequence: TGTGCCAGTAGTGTAACTAGCGGGAGGGATTCTGAGCAGTTCTTC. Full variable domain (outside the CDR3, taken from reference TRBV19 and TRBJ2-1): DGGITQSPKYLFRKEGQNVTLSCEQNLNHDAMYWYRQDPGQGLRLIYYSQIVNDFQKGDIAEGYSVSREKKESFPLTVTSAQKNPTAFYLCASSVTSGRDSEQFFGPGTRLTVL.